These T cell receptor beta chains were read from a single sample in a study of blood T cells in healthy people across ages. TCRdb re-called the 5' RACE reads with MiXCR, one entry per CDR3 protein. Here the sample spans around 800,000 distinct CDR3 sequences, about 53% being singletons. The sequenced sample consisted of blood. The receptors originated from a man older than 75 in good health. CDR3s include the opening cysteine and the closing phenylalanine or tryptophan. A D gene is named only where the DNA matches it firmly. Rows may omit the clone size; those that give it use once, few, many or a size class.

-	-	TRBV27	TRBJ2-7	CASSPAGQSYTYEQYF	TGTGCCAGCAGTCCCGCGGGACAGAGCTATACCTACGAGCAGTACTTC
-	-	TRBV11-2	TRBJ1-5	CASSTGQTSNQPQHF	TGTGCCAGCAGTACAGGACAGACTAGCAATCAGCCCCAGCATTTT
-	few	TRBV12-3/TRBV12-4	TRBJ2-7	CASSFGVSGSRYEQYF	TGTGCCAGCAGTTTCGGGGTTTCCGGGAGCCGGTACGAGCAGTACTTC
-	-	TRBV29-1	TRBJ2-7	CSVGYLLSYNEQYF	TGCAGCGTTGGGTACCTTCTTTCCTACAATGAGCAGTACTTC
TRBD1	-	TRBV3-1	TRBJ2-2	CASSPDRVGELFF	TGTGCCAGCAGCCCAGACAGGGTCGGGGAGCTGTTTTTT
-	-	TRBV3-1	TRBJ1-1	CASSQLGFGTEAFF	TGTGCCAGCAGCCAATTGGGTTTTGGCACTGAAGCTTTCTTT
-	-	TRBV12-3/TRBV12-4	TRBJ1-2	CASSSSKNGRNYYGYTF	TGTGCCAGCAGTTCCTCAAAAAATGGGCGAAACTACTATGGCTACACCTTC
TRBD1	-	TRBV18	TRBJ1-1	CASSPLATGGNTEAFF	TGTGCCAGCTCACCCCTCGCGACAGGGGGCAACACTGAAGCTTTCTTT
-	once	TRBV6-6	TRBJ2-2	CASSKEGRTGELFF	TGTGCCAGCAGTAAGGAGGGCAGGACCGGGGAGCTGTTTTTT
-	-	TRBV20-1	TRBJ2-1	CSASGTLRRDEQFF	TGCAGTGCTAGTGGGACCCTAAGGAGGGATGAGCAGTTCTTC
-	-	TRBV6-6	TRBJ1-1	CASSFPDFTEAFF	TGTGCCAGCAGTTTCCCAGACTTCACTGAAGCTTTCTTT
-	-	TRBV20-1	TRBJ2-7	CSAPPEAGHYEQYF	TGCAGTGCTCCCCCTGAAGCGGGACACTACGAGCAGTACTTC
TRBD2	-	TRBV6-2/TRBV6-3	TRBJ2-3	CASSYRTSGRSTDTQYF	TGTGCCAGCAGTTACCGGACTAGCGGGAGAAGCACAGATACGCAGTATTTT
TRBD2	few	TRBV10-3	TRBJ2-7	CAIRGLAGDEQYF	TGTGCCATCAGGGGGCTAGCGGGAGACGAGCAGTACTTC
-	-	TRBV20-1	TRBJ1-2	CSATKTGFEAHLGYTF	TGCAGTGCCACAAAGACTGGGTTTGAGGCTCACCTCGGCTACACCTTC
TRBD1	-	TRBV29-1	TRBJ2-7	CSVRTGVYEQYF	TGCAGCGTAAGGACAGGGGTGTACGAGCAGTACTTC
-	-	TRBV4-2	TRBJ1-4	CASRQERVNNEKLFF	TGTGCCAGCAGACAAGAGAGGGTGAATAACGAAAAACTGTTTTTT
-	-	TRBV2	TRBJ1-1	CASRGEQGLNTEAFF	TGTGCCAGCAGGGGGGAGCAGGGATTGAACACTGAAGCTTTCTTT
-	-	TRBV12-3/TRBV12-4	TRBJ2-2	CASNPSGLTGELFF	TGTGCCAGTAACCCAAGCGGGCTTACCGGGGAGCTGTTTTTT
TRBD2	-	TRBV11-2	TRBJ2-4	CASSFGLAGEYLNLAKNIQYF	TGTGCCAGCAGCTTTGGACTAGCGGGAGAATATTTGAACCTAGCCAAAAACATTCAGTACTTC
-	-	TRBV9	TRBJ2-1	CASSAGEPYNEQFF	TGTGCCAGCAGCGCGGGGGAACCCTACAATGAGCAGTTCTTC
-	-	TRBV7-2	TRBJ1-1	CASTQAGGEAFF	TGTGCCAGCACCCAAGCTGGGGGTGAAGCTTTCTTT